These 5 T cell receptor beta chains were all obtained from the same sample, sequenced in a study of CD8+ T cells in alopecia areata. Markers used for sorting pooled cutaneous lymph node cells were CD4, CD8alpha, NKG2D, NKG2ACE and others. RNA extraction and reverse transcription yielded cDNA as sequencing template. Clones were sequenced by immunoSEQ multiplex PCR, and TCRdb holds only the in-frame ones, with some missing. Captured here are about 9,000 clones, none seen once; the top ten comprise 15% to 20%. The sequenced sample was CD8+ T cells sorted from a lymph node. These receptors were taken from a C3H/HeJ mouse with alopecia areata. The strain's MHC type: H2-k.

By its share, this clone is medium-sized. All gene names here are mouse names. The read ends 4 residues early relative to the CDR3; the germline J gene fills the gap. V gene TRBV1 combines with J gene TRBJ1-1; 8 bases agree with TRBD1. Germline CDR1 and CDR2: NSQYPW and LRSPGD (reference sequence). CDR3 size: 14 residues. The CDR3 loop reads CTCSAAGRGPEVFF. The part of the CDR3 DNA that was read is TGCACCTGCAGTGCAGCTGGCAGGGGGCCA.

This clone was counted between two and nine times. The listed genes are named as in mouse. The observed sequence ends 4 residues before the CDR3 terminus, with the missing tail filled in from the germline J gene. The chain couples TRBV31 to TRBJ1-1, with D possibly TRBD1 on 5 matching bases. This CDR3 is built from 14 residues. The germline gives CDR1 GKSSPN, CDR2 SITVG. Here the CDR3 reads CAWSLGGKSTEVFF. The sequenced part of the CDR3 DNA is TGTGCCTGGAGTCTTGGGGGGAAGAGTACA.

Notes on this clone: Germline and genes here are mouse. The CDR3 end is not reached by the read, which stops 4 residues before it; the germline J gene fills it in. The V gene is TRBV13-2, the J gene TRBJ2-5; 9 positions agree with TRBD2. Germline CDR1 is NNHNN and CDR2 is SYGAGS (reference sequence). The CDR3 spans 14 residues. The CDR3 DNA, read in part, is TGTGCCAGCGGTGATGCTGGGGGGGGAGAC. Protein: CASGDAGGGD. The entire CDR3 is CASGDAGGGDTQYF.

This clone appeared many times. Gene labels here are mouse ones. The observed sequence ends 4 residues before the CDR3 terminus, with the missing tail filled in from the germline J gene. The chain is built from TRBV5 and TRBJ2-1, with 7 bases identical to TRBD2. From germline, CDR1 is LGHNA and CDR2 YNLKQL (reference sequence). The CDR3 is made up of 13 amino acids. The V gene end was trimmed by 4 bases and the J gene end by 3 bases; junction bases not matched to a gene: 0. CDR3 DNA, as far as it was read: TGTGCCAGCAGCCGGGGGGGCTATGCT. Amino acid sequence: CASSRGGYA. The whole CDR3 is CASSRGGYAEQFF.

This clone was observed at least ten times. Gene and germline names: mouse. The CDR3 is cut off 4 residues early in the read; its end comes from the germline J gene. V gene TRBV14 combines with J gene TRBJ2-4, with a weak D call TRBD1 (6 bases). The CDR3 loop spans 14 amino acids. With 1 base removed from V and 0 bases from J, the gap between germline ends came to 6 bases. Germline CDR1 is SGHDT and CDR2 is FRDEAV. The CDR3 spells CASSFRGSQNTLYF. The CDR3 bases that were read are TGTGCCAGCAGTTTCAGGGGGAGTCAAAAC. Variable domain in full (rest from reference TRBV14 and TRBJ2-4): EAGVTQSPRYAVLQEGQAVSFWCDPISGHDTLYWYQQPRDQGPQLLVYFRDEAVIDNSQLPSDRFSAVRPKGTNSTLKIQSAKQGDTATYLCASSFRGSQNTLYFGAGTRLSVL.